A single sample is the source of the 10 T cell receptor beta chains below, sequenced in a study of human T cells and chemical hapten exposure. The sample's time point: pre-sensitization, week 0. Treatment noted: therapeutic diphenylcyclopropenone sensitization with weekly scalp DPC. MiXCR was run by TCRdb on the RACE reads, yielding one entry per CDR3 protein. The data contain approximately 400,000 distinct CDR3 sequences, more than 4.5% of them singletons. Material: whole blood, obtained in connection with sensitization to the hapten diphenylcyclopropenone (DPC). These receptors were taken from a woman in her 50s with alopecia areata. Some clones in this sample may be carry-over from other donors' samples.

J is TRBJ1-2 and V is TRBV12-3 or TRBV12-4; D gene uncertain. The CDR3 extends over 12 amino acids. Trimming shortened V by 3 bases and J by 11 bases, and 13 bases separated the two germline ends. The CDR3 loop is CASSFGPGGYTF. CDR3 in DNA: TGTGCCAGCAGTTTTGGCCCGGGAGGGTACACCTTC.

This clonotype showed up many times. CDR3 region: CSARTESNSAGGYGYTF. In DNA form, the CDR3 reads TGCAGTGCTAGAACCGAATCGAACTCGGCCGGGGGCTATGGCTACACCTTC. The chain employs TRBV20-1 and TRBJ1-2, with TRBD1 as a possible D gene (5 bases). The V end was cut by 2 bases, the J end by 4 bases, with 23 bases between. Germline values: CDR1 DFQATT, CDR2 SNEGSKA (reference sequence). The CDR3 runs to 17 residues.

The chain links TRBV3-1 to TRBJ1-3; 7 bases line up with TRBD1. CDR3 length: 13 residues. With 8 bases clipped from V and 5 bases from J, the junction kept 6 bases outside the gene matches. Germline V lookup: CDR1 LGHDT, CDR2 YNNKEL (reference sequence). The DNA for the CDR3 is TGTGCCAGCCGGACGACAGGGAGAAACACCATATATTTT. Protein sequence: CASRTTGRNTIYF. Full variable domain (remainder filled in from reference TRBV3-1 and TRBJ1-3): DTAVSQTPKYLVTQMGNDKSIKCEQNLGHDTMYWYKQDSKKFLKIMFSYNNKELIINETVPNRFSPKSPDKAHLNLHINSLELGDSAVYFCASRTTGRNTIYFGEGSWLTVV.

At least ten counts were recorded for this clonotype. The genes are TRBV4-3 and TRBJ2-2; D not certain. Looked up from germline, CDR1 is LGHNA and CDR2 is YSLEER. The length of the CDR3 is 14 residues. With 6 bases removed from V and 4 bases from J, the gap between germline ends came to 12 bases. The CDR3 DNA reads as TGCGCCAGCAGACTAACATGGAGCACCGGGGAGCTGTTTTTT. It is translated as CASRLTWSTGELFF.

This clonotype was seen more than once but under ten times. The chain couples TRBV4-3 to TRBJ1-1; D is unclear. The CDR3 extends over 14 amino acids. V gave up 0 bases and J gave up 7 bases, with 12 bases separating them. Germline assignment: CDR1 LGHNA and CDR2 YSLEER. The CDR3 nucleotides are TGCGCCAGCAGCCAAGAATCCTTGGGCGGTGAAGCTTTCTTT. Translated: CASSQESLGGEAFF.

At least ten counts were recorded for this clonotype. V and J are TRBV27 and TRBJ2-6; tentative D call: TRBD1 (5 bases). Trimming took off 2 bases at V and 3 bases at J, with 5 bases between the two ends. The CDR3 runs 14 residues. Germline lookup yields CDR1 MNHEY and CDR2 SMNVEV (reference sequence). The CDR3 sequence is CASSLRGGANVLTF. The DNA of the CDR3 is TGTGCCAGCAGTTTAAGGGGTGGGGCCAACGTCCTGACTTTC. Combining the CDR3 with reference TRBV27 and TRBJ2-6 gives the whole variable domain EAQVTQNPRYLITVTGKKLTVTCSQNMNHEYMSWYRQDPGLGLRQIYYSMNVEVTDKGDVPEGYKVSRKEKRNFPLILESPSPNQTSLYFCASSLRGGANVLTFGAGSRLTVL.

This clonotype was detected only a few times. This chain joins TRBV23-1 and TRBJ2-7, with D uncertain. TRBV23-1 is an open reading frame, and its role is uncertain. This CDR3 has 14 residues. V shed 2 bases and J shed 2 bases, with 10 bases lying between them. The DNA for the CDR3 is TGCGCCAGCAGTCAACAGGTGACCCCCTACGAGCAGTACTTC. It codes for CASSQQVTPYEQYF.

There are many counts of this clonotype. The chain employs TRBV27 and TRBJ2-7, with 10 positions matching TRBD1. Germline CDR1 MNHEY, CDR2 SMNVEV (reference sequence). The V gene end was trimmed by 5 bases and the J gene end by 2 bases; junction bases not matched to a gene: 6. The CDR3 extends over 15 amino acids. CDR3: CASSLGTGDAYEQYF. The CDR3 DNA reads TGTGCCAGCAGTCTGGGGACAGGGGACGCCTACGAGCAGTACTTC.

Worth noting for this clonotype: A much bigger clone sits one base away, suggesting this may be a read error. The chain links TRBV27 to TRBJ2-7; D may correspond to TRBD1 or TRBD2 (5 bases each). CDR1 and CDR2 (germline): MNHEY, SMNVEV (reference sequence). This CDR3 has 12 amino acids. V was shortened by 8 bases and J by 5 bases, with 13 bases between the two germline ends. CDR3 bases: TGTGCCAGCCGAGGGGCGGGCCACGAGCAGTACTTC. It translates to CASRGAGHEQYF.

A few counts support this clonotype. The chain uses TRBV24-1 and TRBJ2-2, with TRBD1 matching 9 bases. After removal of 2 bases from V and 4 bases from J, the junction contained 4 bases not matched to a gene. The germline gives CDR1 KGHDR, CDR2 SFDVKD. The length of the CDR3 is 16 residues. The CDR3: CATSDWDRVGTGELFF. CDR3 nucleotides: TGTGCCACCAGTGATTGGGACAGGGTTGGCACCGGGGAGCTGTTTTTT.